This T cell receptor beta chain was captured by sequencing in a study of CD4 T cells in relation to SARS-CoV-2 and coronaviruses. As for the study in general: ViraFEST: roughly ten-day antigen culture of PBMCs, then TCR beta CDR3 sequencing. The restricting HLA molecule for shared crossreactive spike epitopes was mapped. General observations from the study: SARS-CoV-2-driven expansion was significantly weaker in crossreactive than monoreactive clones. Approximately 65% of donors had memory CD4+ clonotypes crossrecognizing SARS-CoV-2 and common cold coronavirus spike.

A note on this clone: Its antigen is undetermined.

This CDR3 comprises 15 residues. Per the germline V gene, CDR1 is MDHEN and CDR2 is SYDVKM. The V end was cut by 3 bases, the J end by 4 bases, with 15 bases between. Sequencing used immunoSEQ multiplex PCR; TCRdb keeps in-frame clones, though not all of them. The sample gives tens of thousands of clones, approximately 84% of which show up once; roughly 1.2% is in the top ten. This receptor was obtained from an adult with COVID-19. V and J are TRBV28 and TRBJ2-5; D is perhaps TRBD1 or TRBD2 (6 bases each). The sequenced material came from naive CD4+ T cells from PBMCs, cultured in vitro. The subset: naive CD4+ T cells isolated by negative enrichment. The CDR3, as DNA: TGTGCCAGCAGTTTTATATCCGGGGGCCGAGAGACCCAGTACTTC. Amino acid sequence: CASSFISGGRETQYF.